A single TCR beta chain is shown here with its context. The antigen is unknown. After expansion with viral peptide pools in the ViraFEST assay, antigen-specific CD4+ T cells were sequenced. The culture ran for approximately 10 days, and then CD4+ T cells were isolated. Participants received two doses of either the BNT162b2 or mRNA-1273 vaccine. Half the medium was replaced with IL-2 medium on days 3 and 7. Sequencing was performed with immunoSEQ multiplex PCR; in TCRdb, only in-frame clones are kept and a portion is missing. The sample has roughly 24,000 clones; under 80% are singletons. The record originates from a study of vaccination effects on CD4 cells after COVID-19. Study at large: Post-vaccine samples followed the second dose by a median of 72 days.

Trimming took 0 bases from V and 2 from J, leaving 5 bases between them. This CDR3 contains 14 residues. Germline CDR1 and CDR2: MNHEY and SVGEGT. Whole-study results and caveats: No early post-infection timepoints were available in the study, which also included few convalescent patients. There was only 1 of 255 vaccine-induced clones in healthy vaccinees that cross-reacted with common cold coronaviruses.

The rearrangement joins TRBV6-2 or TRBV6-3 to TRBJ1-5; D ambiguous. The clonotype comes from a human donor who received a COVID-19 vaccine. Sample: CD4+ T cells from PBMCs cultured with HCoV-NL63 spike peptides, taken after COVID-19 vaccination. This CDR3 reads CASSYSQRNQPQHF. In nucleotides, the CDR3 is TGTGCCAGCAGTTACTCCCAGCGCAATCAGCCCCAGCATTTT.